The 8 T cell receptor beta chains below were found in one sample sequenced in a study of graft-versus-host responses after intestinal transplantation. The data were produced by immunoSEQ multiplex PCR, yet TCRdb's version contains in-frame clones alone and is incomplete. The sample yields about 9,600 clones, approximately 77% seen once. From the graft tissue, intraepithelial and lamina propria lymphocytes were released through processing. Sequencing used ileum tissue, obtained nearly 480 days after intestinal transplantation. The receptors were gathered from a human patient who received an intestinal transplant, so some T cells may come from the graft donor.

The rearrangement uses TRBV6-9 and TRBJ2-7, with D maybe TRBD2 (6 bases). Between the trimmed V and J ends, which lost 8 bases and 6 bases, there was a span of 11 bases. CDR3 length: 11 amino acids. CDR1 is MNHGY, CDR2 SVAAGI, per germline. In nucleotides, the CDR3 is TGTGCCAGCCGGGCGGGGAGCGAGCAGTACTTC. Translated, it gives CASRAGSEQYF.

On this clone: The junction and the germline gene differ at one end; a read error may be behind it. V and J are TRBV6-1 and TRBJ1-3; D remains ambiguous. CDR1 and CDR2 (germline): MNHNS, SASEGT. The CDR3 is 16 amino acids. CDR3 nucleotides: TGTGCCAGCAGTGAAGAGGACGGCTCTTCTGGGAACACCATATATTTT. Its translation: CASSEEDGSSGNTIYF.

The rearrangement uses TRBV2 and TRBJ2-6; 9 bases match TRBD1. Germline trimming cut 6 bases from V and 4 bases from J; bases unmatched to any gene: 28. CDR3 length: 23 residues. CDR1 and CDR2 (germline): SNHLY, FYNNEI. This chain's CDR3 is CASSVLCPLPGQGTPAGANVLTF. The CDR3 DNA reads TGTGCCAGCAGCGTCCTTTGTCCTCTCCCGGGACAGGGAACCCCGGCCGGGGCCAACGTCCTGACTTTC.

The chain is built from TRBV6-5 and TRBJ1-5; TRBD1 aligns across 9 bases. With 5 bases clipped from V and 4 bases from J, the junction kept 6 bases outside the gene matches. Looked up from germline, CDR1 is MNHEY and CDR2 is SVGAGI. The CDR3 has 15 residues. The CDR3 DNA sequence: TGTGCCAGCAGTCTGGACAGGGGTCATAATCAGCCCCAGCATTTT. The encoded protein is CASSLDRGHNQPQHF.

V usage is TRBV7-3 and J usage is TRBJ2-3, with unresolved D. Germline loops: CDR1 SGHTA, CDR2 FQGTGA. Trimming took off 1 base at V and 1 base at J, with 21 bases between the two ends. This CDR3 spans 19 amino acids. CDR3 sequence (DNA): TGTGCCAGCAGCTTAATTCCCGGTCGGTTGAACGCTGGCACAGATACGCAGTATTTT. Amino acid sequence: CASSLIPGRLNAGTDTQYF.

About this clone: A read error may produce the germline difference seen at one junction end. The chain combines TRBV6-5 with TRBJ2-7, with TRBD1 matching over 7 bases. This CDR3 is built from 15 residues. Looked up from germline, CDR1 is MNHEY and CDR2 is SVGAGI. The CDR3 DNA reads as TGTGCCAGCAGTTTGTCCGACAGGGTGCGCTACGAGCGGTACTTC. Protein: CASSLSDRVRYERYF.

Notes on this clone: One end of the junction varies from germline; a read error may be responsible. The chain carries TRBV12-5 and TRBJ1-5; D call uncertain. The CDR3 runs to 13 residues. Germline values: CDR1 LGHNT, CDR2 FRNRAP. The CDR3 protein is CVSGLGIDQPQHF. The CDR3 DNA reads as TGTGTTAGTGGTTTGGGAATCGATCAGCCCCAGCATTTT.

This clone came up once. The gene calls are TRBV28 and TRBJ1-2; D perhaps matches TRBD1 (5 bases). This CDR3 comprises 13 residues. Germline V gene lookup returns CDR1 MDHEN and CDR2 SYDVKM. V was cut by 9 bases and J by 8 bases, with 19 bases left in between. The CDR3 DNA sequence: TGTGCCAGTGCCGGGGGGACTAGGAAAGGCTACACCTTC. This encodes CASAGGTRKGYTF.